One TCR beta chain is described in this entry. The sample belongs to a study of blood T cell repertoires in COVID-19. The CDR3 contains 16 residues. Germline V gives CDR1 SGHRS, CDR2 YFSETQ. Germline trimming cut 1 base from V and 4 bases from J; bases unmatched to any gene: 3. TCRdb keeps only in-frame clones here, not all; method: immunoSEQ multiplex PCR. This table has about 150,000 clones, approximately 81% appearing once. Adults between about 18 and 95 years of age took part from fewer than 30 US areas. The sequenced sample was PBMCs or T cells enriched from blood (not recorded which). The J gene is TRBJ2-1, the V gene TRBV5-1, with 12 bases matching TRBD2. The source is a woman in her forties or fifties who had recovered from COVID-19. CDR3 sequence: CASSLSTSGGYNEQFF. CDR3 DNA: TGCGCCAGCAGCTTGTCTACTAGCGGGGGGTACAATGAGCAGTTCTTC.